This paragraph covers one T cell receptor beta chain sequence. The target of this receptor is not known. Base qualities are missing; no much larger clone stands one base away. The sample originates from a study of T cell responses to AZD1222 COVID-19 vaccine (dated by TCRdb to about 2021). Notes on the research overall: Because spike-specific TCR depth and breadth did not differ between the two schedules, AZD1222 recipients who got a second dose at roughly 4 weeks were pooled with those who got a second dose at roughly 12 weeks. A total of around 240 trial participants underwent TCR sequencing, of whom under 220 had received two doses of AZD1222 and some 25 had received two doses of the MenACWY control vaccine. Trial participants were enrolled by age into 18-55, 56-69 and 70-plus year subgroups, with approximately 150, 30 and 60 TCR-sequenced participants respectively. General findings and caveats noted by the study authors: Conclusions about previously exposed vaccinees were limited because only six AZD1222 recipients were SARS-CoV-2 seropositive at baseline. The vaccine-associated CD4 TCRs covered the entire spike protein, and the dominant responses fell in regions 160-218 and 743-854. Spike-specific TCR breadth and depth rose significantly after two AZD1222 doses compared with day 0 and with MenACWY recipients. The 56-69-year group was small, and its depth increase did not reach significance, likely because of low power. Most participants were white British and females outnumbered males, and the authors suggested that clonal diversity may have been underestimated. Because no day 14 peak-response samples were available, the repertoires could be characterized only after the peak T cell response. Epitopes outside the regions mutated in the B.1.351 and B.1.1.7 variants were reportedly recognized by nearly half of the unique spike-specific TCRs.

The intended sense of this specimen's time point label: baseline before first vaccination. The vaccinee samples were drawn from two UK trials, COV001 and COV002, one of which was a single-blind randomized controlled phase 2/3 trial testing AZD1222 (ChAdOx1 nCoV-19) in healthy adults. For TCRbeta chain sequencing, PBMC samples from trial participants were taken at day 0 and at day 28 after the second dose. The CDR3 regions of human TCRbeta chains were analyzed by immunosequencing. Processing in the source paper ran as follows. Repertoire TCRs were checked for matches against a reference library of SARS-CoV-2-specific TCRs that had been generated using the MIRA antigen-specificity platform. Breadth was defined as the fraction of unique TCRs that were SARS-CoV-2-associated. Depth was defined as the fraction of total T cells that were SARS-CoV-2-associated. Using the MIRA data, each spike-specific TCR was assigned both to the spike region to which the TCR was reactive and to a CD4 or CD8 class. Log10-transformed breadth and depth values were compared by one-way ANOVA with Sidak's multiple comparisons tests. In TCRdb, the immuneACCESS table is reduced to in-frame sequences with V and J assigned. These tables do not hold every clone; where another copy was compared, an unresolved V gene accounts for under half, and the others remain unexplained. The V and J calls and clone size are taken from that table; D and trimming were inferred from the DNA. Recorded for this sample are roughly 190,000 clones; roughly 93% of them occurred a single time. 0.95% to 1% of the sample belongs to the ten largest clones.

The germline V gene encodes CDR1 SGHTA and CDR2 FQGNSA. The V end loses 6 bases and the J end loses 13 bases, and a stretch of 20 bases separates them. From cysteine to phenylalanine, the CDR3 is 13 amino acids long. Left in the record is the CDR3 DNA by itself, 39 bases read in frame from the first base. The source of this sequence is an adult in good health. The V and J segments used are TRBV7-2 and TRBJ2-3; a tentative D call is TRBD2 (6 bases match). The starting material was peripheral blood, obtained on day 0 of AZD1222 vaccination. The CDR3 corresponds to CASRTEAGGSEYF. At the DNA level, the sequence is TGTGCCAGCAGAACCGAGGCTGGGGGGTCCGAGTATTTT.